One sample yielded the 6 T cell receptor beta chains listed below, sequenced in a study of human T cells and chemical hapten exposure. TCRdb re-derived calls from the RACE reads in MiXCR, one entry per CDR3 protein. The table lists 30,000 or so distinct CDR3 sequences, 6.5% to 8.5% of them singletons. The time point denotes: healthy volunteer bleed at 2 weeks. Blood, whole and unfractionated, served as the source for total RNA extraction. The sample comprised whole blood. Receptors originate from a human donor in good health. Some clones in this sample may be carry-over from other donors' samples.

The genes are TRBV6-2 or TRBV6-3 and TRBJ1-5; 8 positions agree with TRBD1. V lost 10 bases to trimming and J lost 2 bases; unmatched junction nucleotides: 4. Germline-derived CDR1 and CDR2 are MNHEY and SVGEGT. The CDR3 spans 13 residues. The CDR3 DNA is TGTGCCACTCAGGGGGCTGGCAATCAGCCCCAGCATTTT. Translated, it gives CATQGAGNQPQHF.

CDR3 residues: CASSPRSGETQYF. DNA of the CDR3: TGTGCCAGCAGCCCTAGGAGTGGGGAGACCCAGTACTTC. This chain links TRBV11-3 with TRBJ2-5; D gene uncertain. The CDR3 has 13 amino acids. Trimming pared 5 bases from V and 5 bases from J, leaving 12 bases between. Germline CDR1 SGHNT, CDR2 YENEEA.

This sequence joins TRBV6-1 and TRBJ1-6; D gene uncertain. Per germline, CDR1 MNHNS and CDR2 SASEGT. This CDR3 region has 14 residues. Trimming took off 2 bases at V and 10 bases at J, with 12 bases between the two ends. The CDR3 DNA is TGTGCCAGCAGTGAAAAGGGAGGAAGGTCACCCCTCCACTTT. Its protein is CASSEKGGRSPLHF.

In the case of this clonotype: Just one base apart from a much larger clone, this may be a read error. The chain combines TRBV19 with TRBJ1-2; D is perhaps TRBD1 (6 bases). Germline-derived CDR1 and CDR2 are LNHDA and SQIVND (reference sequence). The CDR3 is 15 residues long. The CDR3 spells CASSNVAGAHYGYNF. The DNA for the CDR3 is TGTGCCAGTAGTAATGTTGCAGGGGCGCACTATGGCTACAACTTC.

This clonotype was seen ten or more times. The chain recombines TRBV10-3 with TRBJ2-7; D is ambiguous. The germline V and J ends were trimmed by 10 bases and 3 bases, with 10 bases remaining between them. Germline CDR1 and CDR2: ENHRY and SYGVKD. CDR3 size: 11 residues. The CDR3 here is CASGADYEQYF. For the CDR3, the DNA is TGTGCCAGCGGCGCAGACTACGAGCAGTACTTC.

CDR3 sequence reads: CASSPGTAWGVLTF. The CDR3 DNA is TGTGCCAGCAGCCCCGGGACGGCTTGGGGCGTCCTGACTTTC. J is TRBJ2-6 and V is TRBV7-2, with D perhaps matching TRBD1 or TRBD2 (5 bases each). Germline lookup yields CDR1 SGHTA and CDR2 FQGNSA. The CDR3 covers 14 residues. Trimming removed 5 bases at V and 12 bases at J, with 17 bases between.